One and the same sample provided the 26 T cell receptor beta chains below, sequenced in a study of cytomegalovirus exposure and HLA in healthy donors. Use of 60 Vbeta and 13 Jbeta primers characterized the PCR. Sequenced by immunoSEQ multiplex PCR; TCRdb stores in-frame clones only, minus some. The sample holds 90,000 to 100,000 clones, roughly three quarters seen once. Specimen: PBMCs. Receptors originate from a female donor in good health and CMV-seronegative.

The rearrangement links TRBV18 to TRBJ1-1; D is possibly TRBD1 (6 bases). The CDR3 loop spans 16 amino acids. In germline, CDR1 is KGHSH, CDR2 LQKENI. Trimming left V 4 bases short and J 0 bases short, with 15 bases between. The CDR3 DNA follows: TGTGCCAGCTCACTCGGACAGTTTTACATGAACACTGAAGCTTTCTTT. Protein: CASSLGQFYMNTEAFF.

This chain uses TRBV5-1 with TRBJ2-1; 12 nucleotides match TRBD2. The CDR3 extends over 17 amino acids. The germline V gene encodes CDR1 SGHRS and CDR2 YFSETQ. V was clipped by 1 base and J by 0 bases; unmatched bases: 2. The CDR3 protein is CASSLPGLAGSYNEQFF. The CDR3 DNA is TGCGCCAGCAGCTTGCCGGGACTAGCGGGCTCCTACAATGAGCAGTTCTTC. The complete variable domain, with remaining parts taken from reference TRBV5-1 and TRBJ2-1, reads KAGVTQTPRYLIKTRGQQVTLSCSPISGHRSVSWYQQTPGQGLQFLFEYFSETQRNKGNFPGRFSGRQFSNSRSEMNVSTLELGDSALYLCASSLPGLAGSYNEQFFGPGTRLTVL.

This rearrangement joins TRBV5-1 to TRBJ1-1, with TRBD1 matching 12 bases. This CDR3 has 15 amino acids. The ends lost 4 bases at V and 12 bases at J; junction bases unmatched: 13. CDR1 and CDR2 from the germline V gene are SGHRS and YFSETQ. In DNA, the CDR3 is TGCGCCAGCAGCGGAAGATCCGGGACAGGGGGCTCTACTTTCTTT. This gives the protein CASSGRSGTGGSTFF. Full variable domain (missing parts from reference TRBV5-1 and TRBJ1-1): KAGVTQTPRYLIKTRGQQVTLSCSPISGHRSVSWYQQTPGQGLQFLFEYFSETQRNKGNFPGRFSGRQFSNSRSEMNVSTLELGDSALYLCASSGRSGTGGSTFFGQGTRLTVV.

In its sample, this clone was seen once. Germline is not matched at one junction end, which may reflect a read error. V gene TRBV9 combines with J gene TRBJ2-3; 9 nucleotides match TRBD2. The CDR3 is 18 residues long. Per the germline V gene, CDR1 is SGDLS and CDR2 is YYNGEE. The CDR3 is CASSVGGAGGASTDTRYF. In DNA form, the CDR3 reads TGTGCCAGCAGCGTAGGTGGAGCGGGGGGCGCTAGCACAGATACGCGGTATTTT.

The chain links TRBV6-4 to TRBJ2-5; 9 bases map to TRBD2. Looked up from germline, CDR1 is MRHNA and CDR2 is SNTAGT. Unmatched junction bases numbered 8, after V lost 4 bases and J lost 2 bases. The CDR3 consists of 16 residues. The CDR3 spells CASSGSLAGPQETQYF. CDR3 sequence (DNA): TGTGCCAGCAGTGGATCACTAGCGGGTCCACAAGAGACCCAGTACTTC.

The CDR3 nucleotides read TGTGCCAGCAGTTTCCCGGACAGGACCTACAATGAGCAGTTCTTC. It codes for CASSFPDRTYNEQFF. V is TRBV27 and J is TRBJ2-1; 7 nucleotides match TRBD1. Trimming removed 3 bases from V and 2 bases from J; junction bases left unmatched: 4. The CDR3 sequence is 15 residues long. Germline values: CDR1 MNHEY, CDR2 SMNVEV (reference sequence).

V and J are TRBV2 and TRBJ1-5; weak D call: TRBD1 (6 bases). Germline CDR1 is SNHLY and CDR2 is FYNNEI. Trimming removed 8 bases at V and 3 bases at J, with 11 bases between. This CDR3 spans 13 amino acids. CDR3 amino acids: CASHRESNQPQHF. CDR3 coding DNA: TGTGCCAGCCACAGGGAATCCAATCAGCCCCAGCATTTT.

This chain uses TRBV19 with TRBJ1-2; D remains unclear. The germline V and J ends were trimmed by 3 bases and 3 bases, with 8 bases remaining between them. Per the germline V gene, CDR1 is LNHDA and CDR2 is SQIVND (reference sequence). The CDR3 runs 13 residues. CDR3 nucleotide sequence: TGTGCCAGTAGTATCACAGCTTACTATGGCTACACCTTC. Translated: CASSITAYYGYTF.

The chain employs TRBV28 and TRBJ1-3; TRBD1 matches 7 bases. The CDR3 contains 15 residues. Looked up from germline, CDR1 is MDHEN and CDR2 is SYDVKM. V was clipped by 3 bases and J by 0 bases; unmatched bases: 2. CDR3 DNA sequence: TGTGCCAGCAGTTTCCAGGGGGGCTCTGGAAACACCATATATTTT. Its protein product is CASSFQGGSGNTIYF.

The chain links TRBV4-3 to TRBJ2-5; 8 bases map to TRBD2. The J call is doubtful: the DNA matches TRBJ2-7 better. The CDR3 contains 15 residues. Germline V gene lookup returns CDR1 LGHNA and CDR2 YSLEER. The CDR3 bases are TGCGCCAGCAGCCCGGAACAGAGCGGGAGCCACGAGCAGTACTTC. Translated, it gives CASSPEQSGSHEQYF.

The gene calls are TRBV2 and TRBJ2-1; TRBD2 is a possible D gene (6 bases). The germline CDR1 and CDR2 sequences are SNHLY and FYNNEI. Trimming took off 1 base at V and 3 bases at J, with 7 bases between the two ends. This CDR3 comprises 14 residues. The DNA of the CDR3 is TGTGCCAGCAGTGAAGGGGGGGACTACAATGAGCAGTTCTTC. This translates into CASSEGGDYNEQFF. Full variable domain (missing parts from reference TRBV2 and TRBJ2-1): EPEVTQTPSHQVTQMGQEVILRCVPISNHLYFYWYRQILGQKVEFLVSFYNNEISEKSEIFDDQFSVERPDGSNFTLKIRSTKLEDSAMYFCASSEGGDYNEQFFGPGTRLTVL.

The rearrangement joins TRBV7-9 to TRBJ1-2; D unresolved. The CDR3 is 15 amino acids. Between the trimmed V and J ends, which lost 3 bases and 6 bases, there was a span of 17 bases. Germline CDR1 and CDR2: SEHNR and FQNEAQ (reference sequence). The CDR3 DNA follows: TGTGCCAGCAGCTTCGGACTTTTTCCCGGGGATGGCTACACCTTC. It translates to CASSFGLFPGDGYTF.

The chain joins TRBV7-9 to TRBJ1-1; D possibly corresponds to TRBD1 (5 bases). This CDR3 region has 15 residues. V was pared by 4 bases and J by 1 base, with 13 bases between. Germline V gene lookup returns CDR1 SEHNR and CDR2 FQNEAQ (reference sequence). CDR3 DNA sequence: TGTGCCAGCAGCTCCTTGGGGGAGGGGAACACTGAAGCTTTCTTT. This encodes CASSSLGEGNTEAFF.

V gene TRBV28 combines with J gene TRBJ1-1, with 7 bases that match TRBD1. CDR3 length: 15 residues. With 6 bases clipped from V and 6 bases from J, the junction kept 13 bases outside the gene matches. Looked up from germline, CDR1 is MDHEN and CDR2 is SYDVKM. The CDR3 nucleotides read TGTGCCAGCAGAGGGTTTAGAGGGGGCGCGGCTGAAGCTTTCTTT. This encodes CASRGFRGGAAEAFF.

The rearrangement uses TRBV5-5 and TRBJ1-3; tentatively, D is TRBD1 (5 bases). The germline V gene has CDR1 SGHKS and CDR2 YYEKEE (reference sequence). The V and J ends lost 4 bases and 2 bases respectively, with 10 bases between them. The CDR3 spans 14 residues. The chain's CDR3 is CASSRMGPGNTIYF. CDR3 sequence (DNA): TGTGCCAGCAGCCGCATGGGGCCTGGAAACACCATATATTTT.

The chain employs TRBV9 and TRBJ1-2, with TRBD1 matching 8 bases. Germline lookup yields CDR1 SGDLS and CDR2 YYNGEE. The CDR3 sequence is 15 residues long. After removal of 4 bases from V and 2 bases from J, the junction contained 7 bases not matched to a gene. The CDR3 spells CASSPSGGANYGYTF. CDR3 bases: TGTGCCAGCAGCCCTTCAGGGGGCGCGAACTATGGCTACACCTTC.

The chain has TRBV9 and TRBJ1-2, with D unclear. V lost 7 bases and J 6 bases, leaving 13 bases between the germline ends. The CDR3 extends over 12 amino acids. CDR1 is SGDLS and CDR2 is YYNGEE in the germline V gene. Here the CDR3 reads CASGGSYDGYTF. CDR3 nucleotide sequence: TGTGCCAGCGGCGGAAGCTATGATGGCTACACCTTC.

The chain has TRBV6-1 and TRBJ2-3, with D perhaps TRBD1 (6 bases). Germline lookup yields CDR1 MNHNS and CDR2 SASEGT. V was cut by 8 bases and J by 2 bases, with 14 bases left in between. This CDR3 contains 14 residues. The CDR3 here is CASGGGLTTDTQYF. For the CDR3, the DNA is TGTGCCAGCGGGGGCGGACTTACCACAGATACGCAGTATTTT.

The CDR3 loop is CASNPLAGQETQYF. The CDR3, as DNA: TGCGCCAGCAACCCCCTAGCGGGACAAGAGACCCAGTACTTC. The chain employs TRBV5-1 and TRBJ2-5, with TRBD2 identical over 9 bases. CDR1 and CDR2 from the germline V gene are SGHRS and YFSETQ. This CDR3 has 14 amino acids. J lost 2 bases, V lost 6 bases, and 5 bases had no gene match.

J is TRBJ2-2 and V is TRBV11-2; 16 positions agree with TRBD2. V lost 4 bases and J lost 6; bases outside the gene matches: 11. The CDR3 has 19 amino acids. Germline assignment: CDR1 SGHAT and CDR2 FQNNGV. The CDR3 bases are TGTGCCAGCAGCTCGAGGGGGACTAGCGGGGGGGTCAACTCCGGGGAGCTGTTTTTT. This codes for CASSSRGTSGGVNSGELFF.

The rearrangement joins TRBV10-3 to TRBJ2-7; D possibly corresponds to TRBD1 (5 bases). Germline assignment: CDR1 ENHRY and CDR2 SYGVKD. The CDR3 covers 13 residues. V lost 2 bases and J 2 bases, leaving 7 bases between the germline ends. CDR3 in DNA: TGTGCCATCAGTGAGAGGGGTCCCTACGAGCAGTACTTC. Translating gives CAISERGPYEQYF.

The CDR3 nucleotides read TGTGCCAGCAGCACGATTACTGGACTTCTCTCTGAAGCTTTCTTT. This gives the protein CASSTITGLLSEAFF. V is TRBV5-4 and J is TRBJ1-1; no clear D gene. Germline V gene data show CDR1 as SGHNT and CDR2 as YYREEE (reference sequence). V lost 4 bases, J lost 6 bases, and 19 bases lay in between. This CDR3 is 15 amino acids long.

The V gene is TRBV4-1, the J gene TRBJ1-2; D unresolved. From germline, CDR1 is MGHRA and CDR2 YSYEKL. This CDR3 is built from 13 residues. V lost 0 bases and J lost 4, with 6 bases in between. Here the CDR3 DNA reads TGCGCCAGCAGCCAAGATACGGTCTATGGCTACACCTTC. It translates to CASSQDTVYGYTF.

The CDR3 protein is CASSPGGVQPQHF. The CDR3 nucleotides are TGTGCCAGCAGCCCCGGGGGTGTGCAGCCCCAGCATTTT. The rearrangement uses TRBV11-3 and TRBJ1-5; maybe TRBD1 (5 bases). There are 13 residues in the CDR3. Trimming stripped 5 bases from V and 7 bases from J, with 12 bases between. Looked up from germline, CDR1 is SGHNT and CDR2 is YENEEA.

This chain links TRBV6-5 with TRBJ1-4; a possible D gene is TRBD1 (6 bases). Germline V lookup: CDR1 MNHEY, CDR2 SVGAGI. The ends were cut back, 2 bases at V and 8 bases at J, with 18 bases in the middle. The CDR3 runs to 16 residues. CDR3 region: CASSYALGGSGEKLFF. The CDR3 DNA follows: TGTGCCAGCAGTTACGCCCTTGGGGGCTCGGGGGAAAAACTGTTTTTT.

The chain links TRBV7-3 to TRBJ2-1; D uncertain. Germline V CDR1 and CDR2: SGHTA, FQGTGA. This CDR3 has 13 residues. V was shortened by 2 bases and J by 5 bases, with 7 bases between the two germline ends. CDR3 DNA: TGTGCCAGCAGCTTAGGGCTTAACAATGAGCAGTTCTTC. Protein product: CASSLGLNNEQFF.